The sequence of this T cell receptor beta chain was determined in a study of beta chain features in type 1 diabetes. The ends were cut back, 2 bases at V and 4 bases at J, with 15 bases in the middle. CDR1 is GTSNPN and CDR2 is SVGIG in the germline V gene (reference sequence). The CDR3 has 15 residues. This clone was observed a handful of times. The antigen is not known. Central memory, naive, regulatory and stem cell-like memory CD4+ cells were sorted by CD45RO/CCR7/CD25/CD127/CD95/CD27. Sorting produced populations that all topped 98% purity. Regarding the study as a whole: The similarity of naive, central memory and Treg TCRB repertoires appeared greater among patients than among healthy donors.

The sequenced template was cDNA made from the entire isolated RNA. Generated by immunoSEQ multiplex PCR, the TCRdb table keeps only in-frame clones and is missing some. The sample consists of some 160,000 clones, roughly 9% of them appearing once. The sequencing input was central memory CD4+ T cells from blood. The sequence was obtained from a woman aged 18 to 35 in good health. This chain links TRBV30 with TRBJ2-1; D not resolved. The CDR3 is CAWSTRGNYYNEQFF. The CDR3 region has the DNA TGTGCCTGGAGTACCCGCGGTAACTATTACAATGAGCAGTTCTTC.